The present entry profiles one T cell receptor beta chain with its context. This sample stems from a study of blood T cell repertoires in COVID-19. The wider study: Whether acute or convalescent, the COVID-19 samples came from the United States, Italy and Spain.

Authors' data handling: Amplification of reference gene primers provided the estimated nucleated cell counts. Data came from immunoSEQ multiplex PCR; TCRdb stores just in-frame clones and leaves some out. That table supplies the V and J calls and clone size; D and trimming were determined from the DNA. The sample includes about 260,000 clones, around 89% of them seen just once. CDR1 SNHLY and CDR2 FYNNEI come from the germline V gene. The CDR3 contains 11 residues. The V end was cut by 7 bases, the J end by 7 bases, with 5 bases between. Sequences were obtained from peripheral blood. The receptor was isolated from a man aged 55 to 69 who had recovered from COVID-19. The rearrangement uses TRBV2 and TRBJ1-6; D is uncertain. The CDR3 reads CASTQNSPLHF. CDR3 DNA: TGTGCCAGCACTCAGAATTCACCCCTCCACTTT.